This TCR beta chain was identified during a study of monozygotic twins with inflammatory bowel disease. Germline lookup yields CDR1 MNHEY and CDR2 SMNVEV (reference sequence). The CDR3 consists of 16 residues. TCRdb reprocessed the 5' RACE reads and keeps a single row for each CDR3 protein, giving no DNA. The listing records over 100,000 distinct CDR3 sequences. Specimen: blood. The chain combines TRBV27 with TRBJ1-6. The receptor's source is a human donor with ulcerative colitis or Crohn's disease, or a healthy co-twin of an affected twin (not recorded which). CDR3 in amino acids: CASSLRAGLYNSPLHF.